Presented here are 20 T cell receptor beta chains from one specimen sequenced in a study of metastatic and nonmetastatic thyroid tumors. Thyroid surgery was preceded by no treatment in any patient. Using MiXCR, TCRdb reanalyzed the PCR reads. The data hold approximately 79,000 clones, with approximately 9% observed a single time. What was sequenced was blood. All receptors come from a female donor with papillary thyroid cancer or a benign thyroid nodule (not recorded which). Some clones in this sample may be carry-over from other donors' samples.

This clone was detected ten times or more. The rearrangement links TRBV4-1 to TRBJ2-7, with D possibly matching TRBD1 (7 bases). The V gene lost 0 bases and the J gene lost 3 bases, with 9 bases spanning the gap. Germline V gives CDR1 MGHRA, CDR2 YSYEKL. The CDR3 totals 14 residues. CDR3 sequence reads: CASSQDRGDYEQYF. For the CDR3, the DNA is TGCGCCAGCAGCCAAGACAGGGGGGACTACGAGCAGTACTTC.

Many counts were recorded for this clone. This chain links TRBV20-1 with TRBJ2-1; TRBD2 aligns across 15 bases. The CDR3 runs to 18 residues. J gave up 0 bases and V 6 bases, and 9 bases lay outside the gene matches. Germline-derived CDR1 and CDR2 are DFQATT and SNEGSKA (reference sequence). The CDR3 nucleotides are TGCAGTGCCAACCATGGGACTAGCGGGGGGTCCTCCTACAATGAGCAGTTCTTC. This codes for CSANHGTSGGSSYNEQFF.

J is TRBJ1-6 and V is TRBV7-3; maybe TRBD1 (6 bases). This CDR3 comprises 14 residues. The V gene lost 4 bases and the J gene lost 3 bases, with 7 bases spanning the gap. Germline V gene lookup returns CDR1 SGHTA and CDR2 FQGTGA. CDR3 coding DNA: TGTGCCAGCAGCTCGGGACACTATAATTCACCCCTCCACTTT. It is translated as CASSSGHYNSPLHF.

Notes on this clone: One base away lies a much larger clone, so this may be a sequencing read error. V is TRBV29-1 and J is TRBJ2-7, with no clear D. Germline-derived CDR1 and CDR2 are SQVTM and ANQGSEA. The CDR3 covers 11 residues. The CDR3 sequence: CIVGLGYEQYF. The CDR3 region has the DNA TGCATCGTTGGATTGGGCTACGAGCAGTACTTC.

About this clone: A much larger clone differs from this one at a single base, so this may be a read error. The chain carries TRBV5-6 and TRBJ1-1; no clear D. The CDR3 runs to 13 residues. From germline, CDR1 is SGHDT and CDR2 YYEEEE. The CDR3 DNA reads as TGTGCCAGCAGCTTGGCGGGGAACACTGAAGCTTCCTTT. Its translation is CASSLAGNTEASF.

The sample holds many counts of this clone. Written as DNA, the CDR3 is TGTGCCAGCAGCTCTGTCGGGACTAGCGGGGGTGAGCAGTTCTTC. Residues: CASSSVGTSGGEQFF. J is TRBJ2-1 and V is TRBV7-3; 14 positions match TRBD2. J gave up 9 bases and V 4 bases, and 5 bases lay outside the gene matches. CDR3 length: 15 amino acids. Germline values: CDR1 SGHTA, CDR2 FQGTGA.

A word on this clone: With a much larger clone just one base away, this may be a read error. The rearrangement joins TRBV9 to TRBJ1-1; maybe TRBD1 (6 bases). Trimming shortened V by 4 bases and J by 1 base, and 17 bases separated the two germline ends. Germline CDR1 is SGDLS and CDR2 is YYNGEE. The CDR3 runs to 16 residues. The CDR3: CASSSLGGSSNTEAFF. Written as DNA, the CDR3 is TGTGCCAGCAGCTCCCTAGGGGGGAGTTCGAACACTGAAGCTTTCTTT.

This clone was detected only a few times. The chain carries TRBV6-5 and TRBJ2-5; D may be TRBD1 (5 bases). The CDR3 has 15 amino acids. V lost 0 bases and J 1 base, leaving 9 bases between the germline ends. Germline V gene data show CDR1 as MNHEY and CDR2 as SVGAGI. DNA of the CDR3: TGTGCCAGCAGTTACTCAGCAGGGATCCAAGAGACCCAGTACTTC. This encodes CASSYSAGIQETQYF.

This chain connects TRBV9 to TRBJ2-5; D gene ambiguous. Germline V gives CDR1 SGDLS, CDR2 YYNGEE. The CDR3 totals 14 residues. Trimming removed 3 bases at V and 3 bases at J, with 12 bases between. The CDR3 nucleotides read TGTGCCAGCAGCGGGGGATTTAGAAAAGAGACCCAGTACTTC. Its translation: CASSGGFRKETQYF. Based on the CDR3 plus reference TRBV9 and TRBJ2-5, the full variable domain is DSGVTQTPKHLITATGQRVTLRCSPRSGDLSVYWYQQSLDQGLQFLIQYYNGEERAKGNILERFSAQQFPDLHSELNLSSLELGDSALYFCASSGGFRKETQYFGPGTRLLVL.

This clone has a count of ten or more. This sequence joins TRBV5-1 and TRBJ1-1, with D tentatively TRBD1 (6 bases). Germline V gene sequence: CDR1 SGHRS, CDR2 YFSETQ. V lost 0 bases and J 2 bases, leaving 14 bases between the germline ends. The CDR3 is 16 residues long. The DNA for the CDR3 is TGCGCCAGCAGCTTGGGGGGCAGGGGCTTTAACACTGAAGCTTTCTTT. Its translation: CASSLGGRGFNTEAFF.

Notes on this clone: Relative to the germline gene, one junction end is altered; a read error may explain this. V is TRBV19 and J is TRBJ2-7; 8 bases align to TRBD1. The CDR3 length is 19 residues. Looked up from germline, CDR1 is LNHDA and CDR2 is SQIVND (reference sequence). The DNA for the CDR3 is TGTGCCAGTAGTATTCGTCGGTTCGGTTCGACAGGGGAAGCCTACGAGAAGTACTTC. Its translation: CASSIRRFGSTGEAYEKYF.

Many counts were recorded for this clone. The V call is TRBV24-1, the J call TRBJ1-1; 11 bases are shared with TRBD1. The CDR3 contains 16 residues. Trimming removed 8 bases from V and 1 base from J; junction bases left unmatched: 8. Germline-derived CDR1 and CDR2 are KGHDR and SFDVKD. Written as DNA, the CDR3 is TGTGCCACCACGTCGGCGGGGACAGGGGGGAACACTGAAGCTTTCTTT. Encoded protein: CATTSAGTGGNTEAFF.

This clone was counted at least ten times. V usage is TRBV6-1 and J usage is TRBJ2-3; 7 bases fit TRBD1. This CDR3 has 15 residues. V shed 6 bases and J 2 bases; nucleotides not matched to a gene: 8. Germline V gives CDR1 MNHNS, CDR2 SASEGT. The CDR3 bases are TGTGCCAGCAGCCCATCGGACAGGACCACAGATACGCAGTATTTT. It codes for CASSPSDRTTDTQYF.

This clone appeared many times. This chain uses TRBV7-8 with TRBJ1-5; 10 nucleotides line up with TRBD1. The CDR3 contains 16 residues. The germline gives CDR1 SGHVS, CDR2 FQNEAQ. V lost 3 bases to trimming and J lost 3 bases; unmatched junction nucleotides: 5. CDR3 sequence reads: CASSLGDRGANQPQHF. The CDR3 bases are TGTGCCAGCAGCTTGGGGGACAGGGGTGCCAATCAGCCCCAGCATTTT.

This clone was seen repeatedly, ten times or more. The CDR3 here is CASSLGGRGYEQYF. DNA for the CDR3: TGTGCCAGCAGCTTAGGAGGGAGGGGCTACGAGCAGTACTTC. This chain uses TRBV11-2 with TRBJ2-7; 7 nucleotides agree with TRBD2. This CDR3 is built from 14 residues. V dropped 1 base and J dropped 3; count of bases not matched to a gene: 3. CDR1 is SGHAT, CDR2 FQNNGV, per germline.

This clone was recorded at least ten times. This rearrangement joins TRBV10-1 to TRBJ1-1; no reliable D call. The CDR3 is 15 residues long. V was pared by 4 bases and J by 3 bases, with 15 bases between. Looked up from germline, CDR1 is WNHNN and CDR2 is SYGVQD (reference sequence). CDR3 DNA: TGCGCCAGCAGTGGAAGGGAAGGAACCCACACTGAAGCTTTCTTT. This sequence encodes CASSGREGTHTEAFF.

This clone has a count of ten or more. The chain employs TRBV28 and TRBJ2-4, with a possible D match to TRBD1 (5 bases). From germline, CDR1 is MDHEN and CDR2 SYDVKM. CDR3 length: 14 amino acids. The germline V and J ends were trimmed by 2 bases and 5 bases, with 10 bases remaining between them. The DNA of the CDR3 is TGTGCCAGCAGTTTAGGGCCAGGGCAAAACATTCAGTACTTC. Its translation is CASSLGPGQNIQYF.

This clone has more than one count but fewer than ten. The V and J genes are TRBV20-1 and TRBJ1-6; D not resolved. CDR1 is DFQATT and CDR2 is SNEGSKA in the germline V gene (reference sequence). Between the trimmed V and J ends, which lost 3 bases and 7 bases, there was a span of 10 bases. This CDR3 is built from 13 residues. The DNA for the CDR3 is TGCAGTGCTAGGAAGGGCGACAATTCACCCCTCCACTTT. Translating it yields CSARKGDNSPLHF.

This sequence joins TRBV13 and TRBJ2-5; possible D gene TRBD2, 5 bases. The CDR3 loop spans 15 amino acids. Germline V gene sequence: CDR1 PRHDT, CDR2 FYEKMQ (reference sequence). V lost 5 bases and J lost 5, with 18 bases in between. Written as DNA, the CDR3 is TGTGCCAGCAGCCCCCGAAGTCCCAGAGGGGAGACCCAGTACTTC. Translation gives CASSPRSPRGETQYF.

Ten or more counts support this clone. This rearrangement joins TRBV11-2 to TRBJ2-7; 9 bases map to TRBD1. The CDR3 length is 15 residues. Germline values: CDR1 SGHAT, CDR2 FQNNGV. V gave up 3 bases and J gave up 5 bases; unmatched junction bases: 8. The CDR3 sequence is CASSFTDRGGHEQYF. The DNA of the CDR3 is TGTGCCAGCAGCTTTACGGACAGGGGAGGTCACGAGCAGTACTTC.